This entry describes one TCR beta chain. These data come from a study of blood T cell repertoires in COVID-19. The overall study: T cells, B-cell-depleted T cells, or PBMCs provided the cDNA or gDNA that served as material.

Germline V lookup: CDR1 MDHEN, CDR2 SYDVKM. This CDR3 spans 14 amino acids. V lost 4 bases and J lost 4; bases outside the gene matches: 4. The data were produced by immunoSEQ multiplex PCR, yet TCRdb's version contains in-frame clones alone and is incomplete. The sample consists of some 120,000 clones, around four fifths of them appearing once. Sequences were obtained from peripheral blood. The TCR originated in a human donor in a cohort sampled during active COVID-19. The chain uses TRBV28 and TRBJ1-1, with 9 bases that match TRBD1. The CDR3 region is CASSSGQGLTEAFF. CDR3 coding DNA: TGTGCCAGCAGTTCGGGACAGGGCCTCACTGAAGCTTTCTTT.